This T cell receptor beta chain was captured in a study of shared clonotypes between healthy human individuals. Naive CD8 cells comprised CD45RO-negative, CCR7-positively selected cells, excluding terminally differentiated effector memory CD45RA+ cells. Overall study findings and caveats: Sequencing depth was predicted to influence how clonotypes are shared among donors. Richness estimates generally favored naive over memory subsets. It was only blood that was sampled, and tissue repertoires likely differ.

This clone has a single count. The antigen remains undetermined. An even split of each subset's genomic DNA across several immunoSEQ plates was performed. Produced via immunoSEQ multiplex PCR; TCRdb's table is partial and in-frame only. The sample lists about 2.2 million clones; 93% were seen once. This receptor was taken from a man between 18 and 29 years old in good health. Some clones in this sample may be carry-over from other donors' samples. Material: naive CD8+ T cells from PBMCs.

CDR3 in amino acids: CASSLEEGGEDYEQYF. CDR3 nucleotides: TGTGCCAGCAGCTTGGAGGAGGGAGGGGAAGACTACGAGCAGTACTTC. The rearrangement joins TRBV5-4 to TRBJ2-7; 7 bases line up with TRBD2. The CDR3 is 16 amino acids. Trimming cost V 0 bases and J 3 bases; bases outside gene matches: 9. Germline values: CDR1 SGHNT, CDR2 YYREEE (reference sequence).